The 7 T cell receptor beta chains reported below all come from one sample, sequenced in a study of blood T cell repertoires in COVID-19. Using immunoSEQ multiplex PCR, the repertoire was profiled, and TCRdb retains in-frame clones only, with some absent. The sample contains roughly 670,000 clones, 70% to 90% of which appear only once. Sequenced material: peripheral blood. All receptors come from a woman in her late teens or twenties with acute or convalescent COVID-19.

This rearrangement joins TRBV4-1 to TRBJ1-2, with 7 bases aligning to TRBD1. V shed 4 bases, J shed 4 bases, and the junction held 12 bases outside the gene matches. The germline V gene encodes CDR1 MGHRA and CDR2 YSYEKL. This CDR3 is built from 16 residues. The chain's CDR3 is CASSLTGETGLYGYTF. The CDR3, as DNA: TGCGCCAGCAGCCTAACCGGTGAGACAGGGCTCTATGGCTACACCTTC.

The genes are TRBV4-1 and TRBJ2-7; 12 bases fit TRBD2. Germline CDR1 is MGHRA and CDR2 is YSYEKL. The CDR3 runs to 15 residues. J was trimmed by 4 bases and V by 4 bases; bases with no gene match: 5. The CDR3: CASSPSTSGGYEQYF. For the CDR3, the DNA is TGCGCCAGCAGCCCATCGACTAGCGGGGGTTACGAGCAGTACTTC.

In its sample, this clone was seen once. The chain has TRBV3-1 (or the pseudogene TRBV3-2) and TRBJ1-1, with TRBD1 identical over 9 bases. Trimming cost V 4 bases and J 9 bases; bases outside gene matches: 9. Germline CDR1 is LGHDT and CDR2 is YNNKEL (reference sequence). The CDR3 length is 14 residues. The CDR3 bases are TGTGCCAGCAGCCTTCCGACAGGGGGGGGAAAAGCTTTCTTT. This codes for CASSLPTGGGKAFF.

This rearrangement joins TRBV5-6 to TRBJ2-1; weak D call: TRBD1 (6 bases). The V end was cut by 4 bases, the J end by 5 bases, with 10 bases between. This CDR3 spans 13 amino acids. CDR1 and CDR2 (germline): SGHDT, YYEEEE. The CDR3 loop is CASSPGQNNEQFF. In DNA, the CDR3 is TGTGCCAGCAGCCCAGGACAGAACAATGAGCAGTTCTTC. Full variable domain (outside the CDR3, taken from reference TRBV5-6 and TRBJ2-1): DAGVTQSPTHLIKTRGQQVTLRCSPKSGHDTVSWYQQALGQGPQFIFQYYEEEERQRGNFPDRFSGHQFPNYSSELNVNALLLGDSALYLCASSPGQNNEQFFGPGTRLTVL.

The chain uses TRBV7-8 and TRBJ1-5, with unresolved D. Germline V gene lookup returns CDR1 SGHVS and CDR2 FQNEAQ. Trimming took off 5 bases at V and 4 bases at J, with 12 bases between the two ends. This CDR3 contains 14 residues. The CDR3, as DNA: TGTGCCAGCAGCAAACGGACGGGGAATCAGCCCCAGCATTTT. Its protein is CASSKRTGNQPQHF. The variable domain in full, with the rest retrieved from reference TRBV7-8 and TRBJ1-5, is GAGVSQSPRYKVAKRGQDVALRCDPISGHVSLFWYQQALGQGPEFLTYFQNEAQLDKSGLPSDRFFAERPEGSVSTLKIQRTQQEDSAVYLCASSKRTGNQPQHFGDGTRLSIL.

The chain employs TRBV30 and TRBJ1-2, with D unresolved. Trimming removed 0 bases at V and 7 bases at J, with 6 bases between. The germline V gene has CDR1 GTSNPN and CDR2 SVGIG (reference sequence). The CDR3 consists of 11 residues. The CDR3 loop is CAWSVYSGYTF. As DNA, the CDR3 is TGTGCCTGGAGTGTTTATTCTGGCTACACCTTC.

As for this clone: This same CDR3 is encoded by further DNA sequences in the sample. The chain is built from TRBV5-4 and TRBJ2-3; 9 bases are shared with TRBD1. This CDR3 is built from 13 residues. Germline V lookup: CDR1 SGHNT, CDR2 YYREEE (reference sequence). With 4 bases clipped from V and 6 bases from J, the junction kept 3 bases outside the gene matches. CDR3 DNA: TGTGCCAGCAGCCCAGACAGGGGGGATACGCAGTATTTT. It is translated as CASSPDRGDTQYF.